The TCR beta chain described here comes from a study of T cell responses to AZD1222 COVID-19 vaccine. General study results and limits: An increase in Spike-specific TCR breadth and depth was observed after two AZD1222 doses.

The V end was cut by 0 bases, the J end by 8 bases, with 11 bases between. The CDR3 is made up of 13 amino acids. Germline V gene lookup returns CDR1 SGDLS and CDR2 YYNGEE. Assay: immunoSEQ multiplex PCR; the TCRdb copy retains only in-frame clones and omits some. The sample comprises more than 100,000 clones, around 82% of which are singletons, and approximately 6.2% rests with the top ten. About this clone itself: Its antigen is not identified.

This TCR was recovered from an adult in good health. The rearrangement uses TRBV9 and TRBJ1-1; TRBD1 is a possible D gene (6 bases). This specimen consisted of peripheral blood, obtained on day 0 of AZD1222 vaccination. CDR3 in amino acids: CASSVGLGGEAFF. CDR3 DNA: TGTGCCAGCAGCGTAGGGCTGGGGGGCGAAGCTTTCTTT.